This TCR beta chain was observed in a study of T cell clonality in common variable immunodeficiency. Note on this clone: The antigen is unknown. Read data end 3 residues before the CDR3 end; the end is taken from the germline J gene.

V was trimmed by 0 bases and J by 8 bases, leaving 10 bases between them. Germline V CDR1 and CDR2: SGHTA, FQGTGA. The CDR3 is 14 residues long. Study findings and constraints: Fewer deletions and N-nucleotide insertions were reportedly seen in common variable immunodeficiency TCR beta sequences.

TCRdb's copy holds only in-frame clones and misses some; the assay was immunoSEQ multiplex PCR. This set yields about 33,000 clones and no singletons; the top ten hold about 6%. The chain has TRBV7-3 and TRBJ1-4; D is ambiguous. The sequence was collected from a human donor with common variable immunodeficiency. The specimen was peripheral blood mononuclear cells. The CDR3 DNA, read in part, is TGTGCCAGCAGCTTAACGAGGCGGAGGGAAAAA. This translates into CASSLTRRREK. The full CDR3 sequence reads CASSLTRRREKLFF.